The T cell receptor (beta chain) described here comes from a study of blood T cell repertoires in COVID-19. Study context: The United States, Italy and Spain were the sources of the acute and convalescent COVID-19 samples. Sources were T cells, B-cell-depleted T cells, or PBMCs; the material itself was cDNA or gDNA.

Source study methods: The authors estimated nucleated cell counts from reference gene primer amplification. Libraries were prepared by immunoSEQ multiplex PCR; TCRdb keeps only in-frame clonotypes and omits some of them. V, J and clone size reflect that table, while D and trimming were determined from the DNA. The table has around 110,000 clones, approximately 80% seen once. This CDR3 spans 16 amino acids. CDR1 is SGHAT and CDR2 is FQNNGV in the germline V gene. V lost 1 base and J 1 base, leaving 13 bases between the germline ends. This receptor was taken from a man aged 70 or older with active or convalescent COVID-19. The sequenced material came from peripheral blood. The chain is built from TRBV11-2 and TRBJ1-2, with a weak D call TRBD1 (6 bases). As DNA, the CDR3 is TGTGCCAGCAGCTTAGGCTACAGGGATATTAACTATGGCTACACCTTC. Amino acids: CASSLGYRDINYGYTF. The full variable domain, with the rest looked up from reference TRBV11-2 and TRBJ1-2, is EAGVAQSPRYKIIEKRQSVAFWCNPISGHATLYWYQQILGQGPKLLIQFQNNGVVDDSQLPKDRFSAERLKGVDSTLKIQPAKLEDSAVYLCASSLGYRDINYGYTFGSGTRLTVV.